This record looks at one T cell receptor beta chain sequence and its context. This receptor's antigen is unknown. A much larger clone differs by one base, so this may be a read error. Other DNA sequences in this sample translate to the same CDR3. Patients with a history of autoimmune disease or receiving systemic immunosuppression were excluded from the trial. In every dose cohort, peripheral blood was drawn for TCR sequencing at baseline, cycle 4 day 1, and cycle 7 day 1. Samples came from an open-label, multicenter, first-in-human phase I dose-escalation trial of ivuxolimab. Adults with locally advanced or metastatic head and neck squamous cell, hepatocellular, melanoma or renal cell carcinoma were enrolled in the trial. Before TCR sequencing, CD4+ T cells and CD8+ T cells were sorted from peripheral blood as separate populations. Genomic DNA was extracted from sorted cells for sequencing of the TCRbeta CDR3 region. The immunoSEQ Assay was used for sequencing of TCRbeta CDR3 regions. The source is immuneACCESS, and TCRdb retained only in-frame sequences with V and J called. Part of the clones is not carried over; for the studies checked, unresolved V genes explain less than half of this, and the remainder is unexplained. The sample has approximately 31,000 clones on record, nearly 90% of them singletons. The ten largest make up 45% to 65% of the sample.

The record originates from a study of OX40 agonist ivuxolimab in advanced cancers. Regarding the research as a whole: The costimulatory receptor OX40 (CD134) was targeted by ivuxolimab, a fully human IgG2 agonistic monoclonal antibody. In the dose-escalation cohort, about four fifths of patients were male, and the mean age was roughly 60 years with a range of roughly 20 to 79. Patients were allowed to have had prior anti-PD-1, anti-PD-L1 or anti-CTLA-4 therapy, and 40% to 45% of the dose-escalation patients had been treated with checkpoint inhibitors. Three dose-escalation patients achieved partial responses, one with hepatocellular carcinoma and two with cutaneous melanoma. The paper reports the monotherapy dose-escalation portion (N of about 56 patients) of the phase I ivuxolimab trial. Intravenous ivuxolimab was administered to patients every 2 weeks at six dose levels: 0.01, 0.1, 0.3, 1.5, 3 and 10 mg/kg. Peripheral TCRbeta sequencing was intended to test whether TCR sequence diversity was altered and clonal T-cell expansion was caused by ivuxolimab. Of the roughly 50 dose-escalation patients, hepatocellular carcinoma was present in approximately 20, melanoma in approximately 15, renal cell carcinoma in 9 and head and neck cancer in 9.

Results and caveats for the whole study, not just this receptor: Clonal expansion of both CD4+ and CD8+ blood T cells was observed from baseline to week 6 at doses 0.1 to 3.0 mg/kg. The antigen specificity of the clonally expanded peripheral T cells was not determined. In the 0.1-3.0 mg/kg groups, partial responders were among the patients with the lowest normalized peripheral clonal expansion, particularly in CD8+ T cells. Low levels of normalized T-cell clonal expansion were also seen in some patients who did not respond. After ivuxolimab, more expanded clones were found on average in CD8+ T cells than in CD4+ T cells.

The clonotype was recovered from an adult with an advanced solid tumor such as melanoma, head and neck, liver or kidney cancer. The specimen comprised CD4+ or CD8+ T cells sorted from blood, sampled in a trial of the OX40 agonist ivuxolimab.

The nucleotide sequence is given as TGTGCCAGCAGTTCCCGGACTAGCGGGACCTACAATGAGCAGTTCTTC. The encoded protein is CASSSRTSGTYNEQFF. The V and J segments used are TRBV27 and TRBJ2-1; TRBD2 matches 12 bases in the middle. CDR1 is given as MNHEY and CDR2 as SMNVEV, both from the germline V gene (reference sequence). Its CDR3 holds 16 amino acids, cysteine through phenylalanine. Only CDR3 DNA remains: 48 bases, in frame from the first base. Here V drops 4 bases and J drops 2 bases, and the junction holds 3 bases not matched to any gene.